One sample yielded the 31 T cell receptor beta chains listed below, sequenced in a study of blood T cell repertoires in COVID-19. Data came from immunoSEQ multiplex PCR; TCRdb stores just in-frame clones and leaves some out. This table holds some 700,000 clones, about 90% found once. The specimen was peripheral blood. The receptors derive from a woman aged 18 to 35 with acute or convalescent COVID-19.

This chain joins TRBV11-2 and TRBJ2-1; perhaps TRBD1 as D (5 bases). Germline-derived CDR1 and CDR2 are SGHAT and FQNNGV. Deletions cut 3 bases from V and 10 bases from J, with 13 bases between. The CDR3 totals 13 residues. CDR3 nucleotides: TGTGCCAGCAGCTTCAGTGGGGCGGAGGAGCAGTTCTTC. This translates into CASSFSGAEEQFF.

The chain links TRBV11-2 to TRBJ2-2, with TRBD1 matching 8 bases. With 0 bases clipped from V and 4 bases from J, the junction kept 7 bases outside the gene matches. The CDR3 spans 17 residues. Per germline, CDR1 SGHAT and CDR2 FQNNGV. The CDR3 sequence: CASSLDRWTGITGELFF. In nucleotides, the CDR3 is TGTGCCAGCAGCTTAGATCGATGGACAGGGATCACCGGGGAGCTGTTTTTT.

The chain carries TRBV10-1 and TRBJ1-1; tentatively, D is TRBD1 (5 bases). The V and J ends lost 2 bases and 5 bases respectively, with 12 bases between them. In germline, CDR1 is WNHNN, CDR2 SYGVQD (reference sequence). CDR3 length: 14 amino acids. CDR3 DNA sequence: TGCGCCAGCAGTGAGGGACAAGAGACTACTGAAGCTTTCTTT. As protein: CASSEGQETTEAFF.

Remarks on this clone: The same CDR3 arises from other DNA sequences in this sample as well. CDR3 DNA: TGTGCCATCAGTGCGGTTCAACAGGGGGCAGGAGGCTACACCTTC. Translated, it gives CAISAVQQGAGGYTF. The chain couples TRBV10-3 to TRBJ1-2, with 9 nucleotides matching TRBD1. The trim removed 4 bases at V and 8 bases at J, leaving 11 bases unmatched. Germline CDR1 and CDR2: ENHRY and SYGVKD. This CDR3 has 15 residues.

The rearrangement joins TRBV7-6 to TRBJ1-2, with TRBD1 matching 8 bases. The V and J ends lost 4 bases and 6 bases, in that order; junction bases with no gene match: 13. This CDR3 has 16 residues. CDR1 and CDR2 from the germline V gene are SGHVS and FNYEAQ. The CDR3 sequence: CASSSRGPSSSDGYTF. The CDR3 DNA follows: TGTGCCAGCAGCTCCAGGGGGCCCAGTAGTAGCGATGGCTACACCTTC.

The gene calls are TRBV5-1 and TRBJ2-1; 9 nucleotides line up with TRBD1. Germline V gene lookup returns CDR1 SGHRS and CDR2 YFSETQ. V shed 3 bases, J shed 6 bases, and the junction held 4 bases outside the gene matches. The CDR3 has 14 residues. CDR3 sequence: CASSWDRVINEQFF. The CDR3 nucleotides are TGCGCCAGCAGCTGGGACAGGGTGATCAATGAGCAGTTCTTC.

This clone was seen just once. The chain uses TRBV7-2 and TRBJ1-1; D is uncertain. This CDR3 contains 13 residues. V lost 5 bases, J lost 11 bases, and 18 bases lay in between. The germline gives CDR1 SGHTA, CDR2 FQGNSA. The CDR3 here is CASSPFKNSGAFF. The DNA of the CDR3 is TGTGCCAGCAGCCCCTTTAAAAACAGTGGGGCTTTCTTT. The entire variable domain, with the rest obtained from reference TRBV7-2 and TRBJ1-1, is as follows: GAGVSQSPSNKVTEKGKDVELRCDPISGHTALYWYRQSLGQGLEFLIYFQGNSAPDKSGLPSDRFSAERTGGSVSTLTIQRTQQEDSAVYLCASSPFKNSGAFFGQGTRLTVV.

V gene TRBV4-1 combines with J gene TRBJ1-2; no definite D call. The germline V gene encodes CDR1 MGHRA and CDR2 YSYEKL. This CDR3 contains 14 residues. The ends were cut back, 3 bases at V and 5 bases at J, with 13 bases in the middle. The CDR3, as DNA: TGCGCCAGCAGCCATGTTTGGGCCCCTTATGGCTACACCTTC. Translation gives CASSHVWAPYGYTF.

J is TRBJ2-7 and V is TRBV4-3; 9 nucleotides agree with TRBD2. With V trimmed by 3 bases and J by 2 bases, 8 bases remained unmatched. This CDR3 has 16 amino acids. Germline V CDR1 and CDR2: LGHNA, YSLEER. The CDR3 sequence: CASSQASGGPPYEQYF. CDR3 DNA: TGCGCCAGCAGCCAGGCAAGCGGGGGGCCGCCCTACGAGCAGTACTTC.

The V gene is TRBV4-2, the J gene TRBJ1-3; D remains ambiguous. Germline V CDR1 and CDR2: LGHNA, YNFKEQ. CDR3 size: 14 residues. V shed 7 bases and J shed 0 bases, with 10 bases lying between them. DNA of the CDR3: TGTGCCAGCATGTCCCGGTTCTCTGGAAACACCATATATTTT. The encoded protein is CASMSRFSGNTIYF.

This chain uses TRBV15 with TRBJ2-7; 9 positions match TRBD1. Germline V gene lookup returns CDR1 LNHNV and CDR2 YYDKDF (reference sequence). The CDR3 has 12 residues. J was trimmed by 5 bases and V by 6 bases; bases with no gene match: 2. This CDR3 is CATRTGGDEQYF. CDR3 bases: TGTGCCACCAGGACAGGGGGGGACGAGCAGTACTTC.

The chain combines TRBV24-1 with TRBJ2-1; D gene ambiguous. V was trimmed by 3 bases and J by 4 bases, leaving 15 bases between them. Germline assignment: CDR1 KGHDR and CDR2 SFDVKD. The CDR3 sequence is 16 residues long. In DNA form, the CDR3 reads TGTGCCACCAGTGATCGGAACCTACCGACTTACAATGAGCAGTTCTTC. Encoded protein: CATSDRNLPTYNEQFF.

This chain joins TRBV15 and TRBJ1-5; 9 nucleotides agree with TRBD1. The junction had 14 bases not matched to a gene; V was cut back by 5 bases and J by 0 bases. In germline, CDR1 is LNHNV, CDR2 YYDKDF (reference sequence). The CDR3 contains 19 residues. For the CDR3, the DNA is TGTGCCACCAGCGGGTCACCGGGACAGGGACGTAATAGCAATCAGCCCCAGCATTTT. Protein product: CATSGSPGQGRNSNQPQHF.

The chain combines TRBV3-1 (or the pseudogene TRBV3-2) with TRBJ2-1; 14 nucleotides match TRBD2. Per germline, CDR1 LGHDT and CDR2 YNNKEL (reference sequence). With 6 bases clipped from V and 15 bases from J, the junction kept 4 bases outside the gene matches. This CDR3 is 12 amino acids long. CDR3 bases: TGTGCCAGCAGGACTAGCGGGGGGGACGCGTTCTTC. Protein: CASRTSGGDAFF.

The chain links TRBV3-1 (or the pseudogene TRBV3-2) to TRBJ2-2; no firm D call. The CDR3 has 14 amino acids. V gave up 2 bases and J gave up 4 bases, with 8 bases separating them. Germline V gene sequence: CDR1 LGHDT, CDR2 YNNKEL (reference sequence). CDR3 sequence reads: CASSQSSSTGELFF. In DNA, the CDR3 is TGTGCCAGCAGCCAATCGTCGAGCACCGGGGAGCTGTTTTTT.

The chain joins TRBV24-1 to TRBJ1-5, with 12 bases fitting TRBD1. The CDR3 has 17 residues. V was clipped by 3 bases and J by 0 bases; unmatched bases: 2. Germline CDR1 KGHDR, CDR2 SFDVKD. CDR3 bases: TGTGCCACCAGTGATGGGGACAGGGGGCATAGCAATCAGCCCCAGCATTTT. Translating gives CATSDGDRGHSNQPQHF.

This sequence joins TRBV19 and TRBJ1-2; the match to TRBD1 covers 9 bases. V was pared by 10 bases and J by 2 bases, with 5 bases of the junction left unmatched. Germline assignment: CDR1 LNHDA and CDR2 SQIVND (reference sequence). The CDR3 has 13 amino acids. The chain's CDR3 is CAIGTGNNYGYTF. CDR3 nucleotides: TGTGCCATTGGGACAGGGAACAACTATGGCTACACCTTC.

This chain's CDR3 is CASSLWPEQETQYF. The CDR3 DNA reads TGTGCCAGCAGCTTATGGCCGGAGCAAGAGACCCAGTACTTC. V is TRBV7-9 and J is TRBJ2-5; D gene uncertain. The length of the CDR3 is 14 residues. With 2 bases removed from V and 2 bases from J, the gap between germline ends came to 9 bases. Germline assignment: CDR1 SEHNR and CDR2 FQNEAQ (reference sequence).

The chain links TRBV3-1 (or the pseudogene TRBV3-2) to TRBJ1-5; a weak D match, TRBD1 (5 bases). V shed 4 bases and J shed 0 bases, with 7 bases lying between them. CDR1 is LGHDT and CDR2 is YNNKEL in the germline V gene (reference sequence). The CDR3 loop spans 14 amino acids. The CDR3 DNA reads as TGTGCCAGCAGCCTAAGGGGTAGCAATCAGCCCCAGCATTTT. Protein product: CASSLRGSNQPQHF.

The V call is TRBV4-3, the J call TRBJ2-1; 11 nucleotides line up with TRBD2. The CDR3 is made up of 16 amino acids. Germline loops: CDR1 LGHNA, CDR2 YSLEER. The trim removed 0 bases at V and 3 bases at J, leaving 1 base unmatched. CDR3 amino acids: CASSQDTSGGYNEQFF. The CDR3 DNA follows: TGCGCCAGCAGCCAAGATACTAGCGGGGGCTACAATGAGCAGTTCTTC.

The chain employs TRBV9 and TRBJ2-1; 11 bases are shared with TRBD2. After removal of 2 bases from V and 6 bases from J, the junction contained 10 bases not matched to a gene. Germline CDR1 reads SGDLS; CDR2 reads YYNGEE. The length of the CDR3 is 17 residues. This chain's CDR3 is CASSVTTLAGGPNEQFF. The CDR3 DNA is TGTGCCAGCAGCGTTACCACCTTAGCGGGGGGGCCCAATGAGCAGTTCTTC.

The chain is built from TRBV6-5 and TRBJ1-2; a possible D gene is TRBD1 (5 bases). CDR3 length: 12 residues. V lost 7 bases and J lost 10, with 16 bases in between. Germline V gives CDR1 MNHEY, CDR2 SVGAGI. In DNA, the CDR3 is TGTGCCAGCATGTACAGGCAATTGGACTACACCTTC. Residues: CASMYRQLDYTF.

V gene TRBV19 combines with J gene TRBJ2-3; 7 nucleotides match TRBD1. After removal of 3 bases from V and 0 bases from J, the junction contained 9 bases not matched to a gene. Germline V gives CDR1 LNHDA, CDR2 SQIVND (reference sequence). The CDR3 spans 17 residues. This CDR3 reads CASSIGTVGTSTDTQYF. CDR3 in DNA: TGTGCCAGTAGTATTGGGACAGTAGGAACTAGCACAGATACGCAGTATTTT.

The rearrangement links TRBV5-6 to TRBJ1-1; D unclear. The CDR3 sequence is 13 residues long. V gave up 4 bases and J gave up 1 base, with 8 bases separating them. The germline V gene encodes CDR1 SGHDT and CDR2 YYEEEE. This chain's CDR3 is CASSLLKNTEAFF. The CDR3 DNA sequence: TGTGCCAGCAGCCTGCTAAAGAACACTGAAGCTTTCTTT.

This chain connects TRBV7-3 to TRBJ2-2, with 7 bases identical to TRBD2. This CDR3 contains 13 residues. Losses at the gene ends were 4 bases for V and 6 bases for J; bases not matched to a gene: 2. Germline CDR1 and CDR2: SGHTA and FQGTGA. The CDR3 loop is CASSSRGAGELFF. The CDR3, as DNA: TGTGCCAGCAGCTCCCGGGGGGCCGGGGAGCTGTTTTTT.

The chain employs TRBV30 and TRBJ2-7; 8 bases are a match to TRBD2. Unmatched junction bases numbered 10, after V lost 4 bases and J lost 2 bases. The CDR3 sequence is 15 residues long. Per germline, CDR1 GTSNPN and CDR2 SVGIG (reference sequence). The CDR3 is CAWTRPGGGAYEQYF. The CDR3, as DNA: TGTGCCTGGACTCGCCCCGGGGGGGGCGCCTACGAGCAGTACTTC.

This chain links TRBV6-5 with TRBJ1-2, with D possibly being TRBD1 (5 bases). CDR1 is MNHEY and CDR2 is SVGAGI in the germline V gene. Trimming took off 2 bases at V and 4 bases at J, with 17 bases between the two ends. This CDR3 comprises 16 residues. The CDR3 DNA sequence: TGTGCCAGCAGTTACCCCCTGGCGGGACGGCTCTATGGCTACACCTTC. It yields the protein CASSYPLAGRLYGYTF.

This clone has more than one count but fewer than ten. This sequence joins TRBV18 and TRBJ1-5; 7 bases are a match to TRBD1. The trim removed 5 bases at V and 2 bases at J, leaving 6 bases unmatched. CDR3 length: 15 amino acids. From germline, CDR1 is KGHSH and CDR2 LQKENI. CDR3 sequence: CASSWAGQGNQPQHF. In DNA, the CDR3 is TGTGCCAGCTCATGGGCAGGACAGGGCAATCAGCCCCAGCATTTT.

This chain links TRBV5-1 with TRBJ1-5; D ambiguous. V was pared by 0 bases and J by 6 bases, with 16 bases between. The CDR3 covers 16 residues. Germline V lookup: CDR1 SGHRS, CDR2 YFSETQ. The chain's CDR3 is CASSLGPSVRGQPQHF. DNA of the CDR3: TGCGCCAGCAGCTTGGGGCCCTCCGTACGGGGTCAGCCCCAGCATTTT.

This chain joins TRBV11-2 and TRBJ2-7, with D maybe TRBD1 (5 bases). The V end was cut by 2 bases, the J end by 0 bases, with 14 bases between. This CDR3 is 16 amino acids long. Germline values: CDR1 SGHAT, CDR2 FQNNGV. The CDR3 DNA reads TGTGCCAGCAGCTTAAACCGGGCAGGGAACTCCTACGAGCAGTACTTC. Its translation: CASSLNRAGNSYEQYF.

The V gene is TRBV7-9, the J gene TRBJ1-3; 8 bases are a match to TRBD1. This CDR3 is 16 amino acids long. V was clipped by 2 bases and J by 6 bases; unmatched bases: 9. Germline V gene lookup returns CDR1 SEHNR and CDR2 FQNEAQ (reference sequence). The CDR3, as DNA: TGTGCCAGCAGCTTATGGGGCAGGGGGCCGGAAAACACCATATATTTT. Its translation: CASSLWGRGPENTIYF.